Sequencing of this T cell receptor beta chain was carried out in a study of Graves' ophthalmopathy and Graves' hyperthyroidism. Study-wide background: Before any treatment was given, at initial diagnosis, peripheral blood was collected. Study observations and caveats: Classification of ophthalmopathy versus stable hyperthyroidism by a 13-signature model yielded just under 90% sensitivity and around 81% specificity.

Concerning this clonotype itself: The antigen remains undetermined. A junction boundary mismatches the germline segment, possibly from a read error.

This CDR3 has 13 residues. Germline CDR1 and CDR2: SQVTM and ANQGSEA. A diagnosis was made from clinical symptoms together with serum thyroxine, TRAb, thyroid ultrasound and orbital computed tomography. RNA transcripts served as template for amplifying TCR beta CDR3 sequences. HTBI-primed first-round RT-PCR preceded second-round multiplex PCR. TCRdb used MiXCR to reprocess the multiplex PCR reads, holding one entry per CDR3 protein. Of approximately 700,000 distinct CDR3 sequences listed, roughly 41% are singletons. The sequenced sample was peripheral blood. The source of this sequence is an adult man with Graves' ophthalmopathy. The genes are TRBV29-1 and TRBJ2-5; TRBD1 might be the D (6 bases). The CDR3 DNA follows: TGCAGCGTTGTTGAACAGGGTGGAGAGACCCAGCACTTC. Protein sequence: CSVVEQGGETQHF.